The 25 T cell receptor beta chains listed next were all sequenced from one sample in a study of blood T cell repertoires in COVID-19 (dated by TCRdb to 2019 to 2021). Preparation of the library involved the immunoSEQ multiplex PCR assay. TCRdb limited this immuneACCESS table to in-frame rearrangements with V and J called. A share of clones is missing; checked studies link under half to unresolved V genes, and the rest is unexplained. The sample profile shows 110,000 or so clones; around 64% of them were found once. Together, the top ten hold around 1.7% of the sample. The sample comprised peripheral blood. Receptors originate from a middle-aged woman with acute or convalescent COVID-19.

In its sample, this clone was seen a few times. This chain links TRBV5-5 with TRBJ2-5; a weak D match, TRBD1 (6 bases). With 3 bases removed from V and 4 bases from J, the gap between germline ends came to 16 bases. CDR3 size: 15 residues. The germline V gene encodes CDR1 SGHKS and CDR2 YYEKEE (reference sequence). Here the CDR3 DNA reads TGTGCCAGCAGCTCCCTCCTGACAGGTCCAGAGACCCAGTACTTC. Amino acid sequence: CASSSLLTGPETQYF.

This rearrangement joins TRBV7-9 to TRBJ1-4; no clear D gene. Trimming removed 1 base from V and 0 bases from J, with 9 bases in between. The CDR3 is made up of 16 amino acids. Germline CDR1 reads SEHNR; CDR2 reads FQNEAQ (reference sequence). Written as DNA, the CDR3 is TGTGCCAGCAGCTTAGATGGGCAGTCAACTAATGAAAAACTGTTTTTT. Translation: CASSLDGQSTNEKLFF.

The rearrangement uses TRBV30 and TRBJ2-7, with a weak D call TRBD1 (5 bases). Germline V gene sequence: CDR1 GTSNPN, CDR2 SVGIG (reference sequence). V lost 2 bases, J lost 2 bases, and 25 bases lay in between. The CDR3 spans 18 residues. In nucleotides, the CDR3 is TGTGCCTGGAGTATCCTGGGTCAGGGCAATACGAGACCCTACGAGCAGTACTTC. Amino acid sequence: CAWSILGQGNTRPYEQYF.

This clone was observed a single time. The CDR3 spells CASSSLTSGRPDTQYF. Written as DNA, the CDR3 is TGTGCCAGCAGCTCCCTCACTAGCGGTAGACCAGATACGCAGTATTTT. This chain uses TRBV7-6 with TRBJ2-3, with TRBD2 identical over 8 bases. Looked up from germline, CDR1 is SGHVS and CDR2 is FNYEAQ. The ends lost 4 bases at V and 4 bases at J; junction bases unmatched: 10. The CDR3 spans 16 residues.

In this sample, this clone turned up once. The chain is built from TRBV19 and TRBJ1-3; D is uncertain. Germline lookup yields CDR1 LNHDA and CDR2 SQIVND (reference sequence). Trimming left V 6 bases short and J 0 bases short, with 12 bases between. The CDR3 runs to 15 residues. In DNA, the CDR3 is TGTGCCAGTAGGGAGGTATCCTACTCTGGAAACACCATATATTTT. The encoded protein is CASREVSYSGNTIYF. Full variable domain (remainder filled in from reference TRBV19 and TRBJ1-3): DGGITQSPKYLFRKEGQNVTLSCEQNLNHDAMYWYRQDPGQGLRLIYYSQIVNDFQKGDIAEGYSVSREKKESFPLTVTSAQKNPTAFYLCASREVSYSGNTIYFGEGSWLTVV.

This chain uses TRBV9 with TRBJ2-1; perhaps TRBD1 as D (5 bases). CDR3 size: 16 residues. V lost 0 bases to trimming and J lost 0 bases, with 10 bases between them. Germline values: CDR1 SGDLS, CDR2 YYNGEE. CDR3 sequence reads: CASSVGTPSSYNEQFF. As DNA, the CDR3 is TGTGCCAGCAGCGTAGGGACACCGAGCTCCTACAATGAGCAGTTCTTC.

The chain combines TRBV4-3 with TRBJ1-2; 10 nucleotides align to TRBD1. CDR1 is LGHNA and CDR2 is YSLEER in the germline V gene. The CDR3 has 15 amino acids. Trimming removed 6 bases from V and 6 bases from J; junction bases left unmatched: 10. The CDR3 is CASSFLTGGENGYTF. Written as DNA, the CDR3 is TGCGCCAGCAGTTTTCTGACAGGGGGCGAGAATGGCTACACCTTC.

The chain uses TRBV7-2 and TRBJ2-2; D might be TRBD2 (6 bases). The CDR3 consists of 14 residues. Germline CDR1 is SGHTA and CDR2 is FQGNSA. V lost 10 bases, J lost 4 bases, and 16 bases lay in between. The CDR3 is CANGRAGTTGELFF. The CDR3 nucleotides read TGTGCCAACGGACGGGCGGGGACCACCGGGGAGCTGTTTTTT.

The chain employs TRBV6-1 and TRBJ1-2; 7 nucleotides match TRBD1. The CDR3 is 16 residues long. J was trimmed by 4 bases and V by 6 bases; bases with no gene match: 14. Germline V gene lookup returns CDR1 MNHNS and CDR2 SASEGT. The CDR3 nucleotides are TGTGCCAGCAGCGAAATGGGGACAGCCCTGAGCTATGGCTACACCTTC. Translating gives CASSEMGTALSYGYTF.

The chain couples TRBV14 to TRBJ1-3; D remains unclear. Deletions cut 0 bases from V and 2 bases from J, with 8 bases between. Germline values: CDR1 SGHDN, CDR2 FVKESK. The CDR3 has 15 amino acids. DNA of the CDR3: TGTGCCAGCAGCCAAGATCCGCCAGCTGGAAACACCATATATTTT. Residues: CASSQDPPAGNTIYF.

V gene TRBV9 combines with J gene TRBJ1-1; D remains unclear. Germline CDR1 reads SGDLS; CDR2 reads YYNGEE. Trimming stripped 4 bases from V and 3 bases from J, with 16 bases between. This CDR3 comprises 15 residues. Here the CDR3 DNA reads TGTGCCAGCAGCAAGAGCTCTTTTACGGACACTGAAGCTTTCTTT. Translation gives CASSKSSFTDTEAFF.

The DNA of the CDR3 is TGTGCCACCGTCCACCCGGGGGGATCGGGAGAGCAGTACTTC. Its protein product is CATVHPGGSGEQYF. The chain has TRBV28 and TRBJ2-7; 7 bases are shared with TRBD2. Germline CDR1 is MDHEN and CDR2 is SYDVKM. The CDR3 runs 14 residues. The V segment lost 10 bases and the J segment 7 bases; nucleotides outside the gene matches: 16.

V is TRBV6-5 and J is TRBJ2-5, with 9 bases identical to TRBD2. With 0 bases clipped from V and 4 bases from J, the junction kept 3 bases outside the gene matches. CDR1 MNHEY and CDR2 SVGAGI come from the germline V gene. CDR3 size: 15 residues. The DNA of the CDR3 is TGTGCCAGCAGTTACTCGAATAGCGGGGGAGAGACCCAGTACTTC. This gives the protein CASSYSNSGGETQYF.

The V gene is TRBV5-4, the J gene TRBJ2-5; 11 positions match TRBD1. Trimming cost V 2 bases and J 5 bases; bases outside gene matches: 8. The germline V gene encodes CDR1 SGHNT and CDR2 YYREEE (reference sequence). The CDR3 is 16 residues long. The CDR3 here is CASSFKLDRGRETQYF. The CDR3 bases are TGTGCCAGCAGCTTTAAATTGGACAGGGGGCGTGAGACCCAGTACTTC. The full variable domain, rest sourced from reference TRBV5-4 and TRBJ2-5, is ETGVTQSPTHLIKTRGQQVTLRCSSQSGHNTVSWYQQALGQGPQFIFQYYREEENGRGNFPPRFSGLQFPNYSSELNVNALELDDSALYLCASSFKLDRGRETQYFGPGTRLLVL.

This rearrangement joins TRBV13 to TRBJ1-1, with D possibly being TRBD1 (5 bases). V dropped 0 bases and J dropped 4 bases, with 9 bases sitting between them. CDR1 and CDR2 (germline): PRHDT, FYEKMQ (reference sequence). This CDR3 contains 14 residues. CDR3 DNA: TGTGCCAGCAGCTTAGGACGGGGGACCACTGAAGCTTTCTTT. Translated: CASSLGRGTTEAFF.

V gene TRBV6-2 or TRBV6-3 combines with J gene TRBJ1-1; 7 bases match TRBD1. CDR1 and CDR2 (germline): MNHEY, SVGEGT. The junction had 12 bases not matched to a gene; V was cut back by 4 bases and J by 10 bases. The CDR3 length is 14 residues. The CDR3 loop reads CASSSTGTGPRAFF. The CDR3 bases are TGTGCCAGCAGTTCGACAGGGACGGGGCCCAGAGCTTTCTTT.

The chain recombines TRBV24-1 with TRBJ1-2, with TRBD1 matching 9 bases. Losses at the gene ends were 5 bases for V and 6 bases for J; bases not matched to a gene: 3. Germline assignment: CDR1 KGHDR and CDR2 SFDVKD. This CDR3 comprises 13 residues. The CDR3 protein is CATSGGQGHGYTF. The CDR3 nucleotides read TGTGCCACCAGTGGGGGACAGGGCCATGGCTACACCTTC.

The rearrangement links TRBV2 to TRBJ2-5; a possible D gene is TRBD1 (5 bases). This CDR3 has 14 residues. CDR1 and CDR2 (germline): SNHLY, FYNNEI. V lost 4 bases and J lost 4, with 13 bases in between. This CDR3 is CASSAQGATETQYF. In nucleotides, the CDR3 is TGTGCCAGCAGTGCCCAGGGCGCGACAGAGACCCAGTACTTC.

The J gene is TRBJ1-1, the V gene TRBV4-2; tentative D call: TRBD1 (6 bases). V lost 3 bases and J 4 bases, leaving 15 bases between the germline ends. CDR3 length: 15 amino acids. Germline loops: CDR1 LGHNA, CDR2 YNFKEQ. DNA for the CDR3: TGTGCCAGCAGCCAGAAACAGGGATTGGGCACTGAAGCTTTCTTT. Encoded protein: CASSQKQGLGTEAFF.

The genes are TRBV5-1 and TRBJ2-5, with D possibly being TRBD1 (6 bases). V gave up 1 base and J gave up 5 bases, with 9 bases separating them. Germline lookup yields CDR1 SGHRS and CDR2 YFSETQ. The CDR3 contains 13 residues. In nucleotides, the CDR3 is TGCGCCAGCAGCTTGACAGGGTATGAGACCCAGTACTTC. It translates to CASSLTGYETQYF.

This clone was counted a single time. V and J are TRBV6-2 or TRBV6-3 and TRBJ2-3; 7 bases map to TRBD2. The CDR3 is 15 amino acids. The junction had 9 bases not matched to a gene; V was cut back by 5 bases and J by 4 bases. Germline V CDR1 and CDR2: MNHEY, SVGEGT. CDR3 nucleotides: TGTGCCAGCAGTATCCCGACTAGCAGGGCAGATACGCAGTATTTT. Translated, it gives CASSIPTSRADTQYF.

The V gene is TRBV5-1, the J gene TRBJ2-3, with D perhaps TRBD1 (6 bases). CDR3 length equals 16 residues. V shed 4 bases and J shed 0 bases, with 15 bases lying between them. CDR1 and CDR2 (germline): SGHRS, YFSETQ. The CDR3: CASSPDGQLSTDTQYF. CDR3 sequence (DNA): TGCGCCAGCAGCCCAGACGGACAGTTGAGCACAGATACGCAGTATTTT.

This clone came up a few times. This chain's CDR3 is CASTDRVSYEQYF. The CDR3 DNA follows: TGTGCCAGCACCGACAGGGTCTCCTACGAGCAGTACTTC. The chain carries TRBV10-3 and TRBJ2-7; 7 bases fit TRBD1. The germline CDR1 and CDR2 sequences are ENHRY and SYGVKD. This CDR3 is built from 13 residues. V shed 10 bases and J 0 bases; nucleotides not matched to a gene: 6.

The chain employs TRBV7-2 and TRBJ2-5; 7 nucleotides match TRBD1. The V and J ends lost 5 bases and 4 bases, in that order; junction bases with no gene match: 13. CDR1 and CDR2 from the germline V gene are SGHTA and FQGNSA. This CDR3 spans 16 amino acids. The CDR3: CASSITGTDYLETQYF. The CDR3 coding sequence is TGTGCCAGCAGCATAACCGGGACAGACTACCTAGAGACCCAGTACTTC.

The chain combines TRBV7-2 with TRBJ1-4; TRBD1 agrees at 10 bases. V was pared by 5 bases and J by 7 bases, with 10 bases of the junction left unmatched. Germline assignment: CDR1 SGHTA and CDR2 FQGNSA. CDR3 length: 16 residues. As DNA, the CDR3 is TGTGCCAGCAGCCTGCATTCGACAGGGGGCAGTGAAAAACTGTTTTTT. Encoded protein: CASSLHSTGGSEKLFF. The complete variable domain, with remaining parts taken from reference TRBV7-2 and TRBJ1-4, reads GAGVSQSPSNKVTEKGKDVELRCDPISGHTALYWYRQSLGQGLEFLIYFQGNSAPDKSGLPSDRFSAERTGGSVSTLTIQRTQQEDSAVYLCASSLHSTGGSEKLFFGSGTQLSVL.